This T cell receptor (beta chain) was identified in a study of OX40 agonist ivuxolimab in advanced cancers. Study-wide context: As their treatment, patients were administered ivuxolimab, an agonistic anti-OX40 (CD134) antibody. Intravenous ivuxolimab at 0.01 to 10 mg/kg was given to patients every 2 weeks. Eligibility rules accepted prior anti-PD-1, anti-PD-L1 or anti-CTLA-4 therapy, and under 45% had some. Study-wide points: The work left the antigen specificity of expanded peripheral T cells undetermined.

Details on this clone: Its cognate antigen is unknown.

TCRdb's table, derived via immunoSEQ multiplex PCR, lists solely in-frame clones and lacks some. The sample carries roughly 73,000 clones, almost 85% recorded once. The ends were cut back, 5 bases at V and 6 bases at J, with 17 bases in the middle. The germline V gene encodes CDR1 SGHTA and CDR2 FQGNSA. The CDR3 runs to 14 residues. This TCR was recovered from an adult with an advanced solid tumor such as melanoma, head and neck, liver or kidney cancer. The chain has TRBV7-2 and TRBJ2-7; perhaps D is TRBD1 or TRBD2 (6 bases each). Sequencing used CD4+ or CD8+ T cells sorted from blood, obtained in a trial of the OX40 agonist ivuxolimab. The CDR3 nucleotides are TGTGCCAGCAGCCTCCAGGGGACGGGAGCCGAGCAGTACTTC. Protein: CASSLQGTGAEQYF.